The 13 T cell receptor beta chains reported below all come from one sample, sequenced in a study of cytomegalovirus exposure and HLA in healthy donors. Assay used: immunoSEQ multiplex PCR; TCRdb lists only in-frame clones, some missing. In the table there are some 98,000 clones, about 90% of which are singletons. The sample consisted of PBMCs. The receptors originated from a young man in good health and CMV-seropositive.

CDR3 residues: CASSLAGSVGTGVSYEQYF. CDR3 coding DNA: TGTGCCAGCAGTTTGGCAGGTTCAGTTGGGACAGGGGTTTCCTACGAGCAGTACTTC. The chain employs TRBV27 and TRBJ2-7; TRBD1 matches at 10 bases. This CDR3 comprises 19 residues. Germline V gene data show CDR1 as MNHEY and CDR2 as SMNVEV (reference sequence). The J segment lost 1 base and the V segment lost 3 bases, leaving 15 bases of the junction unmatched.

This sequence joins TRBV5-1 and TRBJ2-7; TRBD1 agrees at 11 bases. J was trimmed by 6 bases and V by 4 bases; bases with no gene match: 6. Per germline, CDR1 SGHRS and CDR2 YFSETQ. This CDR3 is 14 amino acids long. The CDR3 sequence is CASSPGQGAREQYF. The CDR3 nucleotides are TGCGCCAGCAGCCCCGGACAGGGGGCGCGCGAGCAGTACTTC.

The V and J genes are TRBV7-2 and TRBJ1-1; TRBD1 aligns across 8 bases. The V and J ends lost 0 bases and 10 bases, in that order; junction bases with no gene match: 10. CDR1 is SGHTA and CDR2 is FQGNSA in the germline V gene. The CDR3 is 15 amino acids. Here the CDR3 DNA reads TGTGCCAGCAGCTTAGCGCACGACAGGGGCCGGGGAGCTTTCTTT. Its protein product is CASSLAHDRGRGAFF. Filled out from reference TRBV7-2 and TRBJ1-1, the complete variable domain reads GAGVSQSPSNKVTEKGKDVELRCDPISGHTALYWYRQSLGQGLEFLIYFQGNSAPDKSGLPSDRFSAERTGGSVSTLTIQRTQQEDSAVYLCASSLAHDRGRGAFFGQGTRLTVV.

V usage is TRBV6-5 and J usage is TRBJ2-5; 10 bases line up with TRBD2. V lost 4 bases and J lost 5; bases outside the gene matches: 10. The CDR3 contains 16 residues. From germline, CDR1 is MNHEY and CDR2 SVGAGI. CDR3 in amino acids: CASSFTGTSVGETQYF. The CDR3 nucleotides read TGTGCCAGCAGTTTCACCGGGACTAGCGTCGGTGAGACCCAGTACTTC.

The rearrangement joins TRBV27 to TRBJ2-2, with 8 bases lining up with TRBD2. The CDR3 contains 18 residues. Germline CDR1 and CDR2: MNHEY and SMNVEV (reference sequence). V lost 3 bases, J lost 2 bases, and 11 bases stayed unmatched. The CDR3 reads CASSFRLDGGANTGELFF. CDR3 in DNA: TGTGCCAGCAGTTTTCGTCTCGACGGGGGGGCTAACACCGGGGAGCTGTTTTTT.

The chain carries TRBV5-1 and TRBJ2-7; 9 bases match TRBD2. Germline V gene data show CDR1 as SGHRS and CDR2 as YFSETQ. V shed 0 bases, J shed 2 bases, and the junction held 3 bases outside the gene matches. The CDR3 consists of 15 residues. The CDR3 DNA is TGCGCCAGCAGCTTGGTGACTAGCGGAACCTACGAGCAGTACTTC. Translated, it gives CASSLVTSGTYEQYF.

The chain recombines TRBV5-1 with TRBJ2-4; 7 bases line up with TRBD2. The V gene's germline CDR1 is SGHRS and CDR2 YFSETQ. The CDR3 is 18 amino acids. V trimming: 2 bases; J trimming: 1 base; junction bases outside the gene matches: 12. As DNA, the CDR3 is TGCGCCAGCAGCTTCTCCGTCGGGGAGGGAAGGGCCAAAAACATTCAGTACTTC. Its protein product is CASSFSVGEGRAKNIQYF.

CDR3 coding DNA: TGTGCCAGCAGTGATGTGAAGCATGAAGCTTTCTTT. This codes for CASSDVKHEAFF. The rearrangement joins TRBV6-1 to TRBJ1-1; no definite D call. CDR1 and CDR2 from the germline V gene are MNHNS and SASEGT. CDR3 size: 12 residues. Trimming cost V 3 bases and J 7 bases, with 9 bases left between them.

This CDR3 reads CASTPGYRNQPQHF. CDR3 DNA sequence: TGTGCCAGCACCCCGGGGTATCGCAATCAGCCCCAGCATTTT. This chain joins TRBV7-2 and TRBJ1-5; D call uncertain. Germline V gives CDR1 SGHTA, CDR2 FQGNSA. This CDR3 contains 14 residues. The V end was cut by 7 bases, the J end by 2 bases, with 12 bases between. Full variable domain (missing parts from reference TRBV7-2 and TRBJ1-5): GAGVSQSPSNKVTEKGKDVELRCDPISGHTALYWYRQSLGQGLEFLIYFQGNSAPDKSGLPSDRFSAERTGGSVSTLTIQRTQQEDSAVYLCASTPGYRNQPQHFGDGTRLSIL.

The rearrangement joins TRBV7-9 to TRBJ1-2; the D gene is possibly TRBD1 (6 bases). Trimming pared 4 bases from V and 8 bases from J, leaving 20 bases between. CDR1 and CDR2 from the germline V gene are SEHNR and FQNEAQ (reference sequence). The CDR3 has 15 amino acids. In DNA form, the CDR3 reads TGTGCCAGCAGCTCACCAAATGACAGGCTGGGCGGCTACACCTTC. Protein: CASSSPNDRLGGYTF.

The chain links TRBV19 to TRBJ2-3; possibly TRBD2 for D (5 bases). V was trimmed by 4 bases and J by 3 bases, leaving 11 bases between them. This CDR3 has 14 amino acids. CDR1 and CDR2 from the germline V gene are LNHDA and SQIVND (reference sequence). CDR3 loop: CASSTGIGTDTQYF. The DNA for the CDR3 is TGTGCCAGTAGTACGGGGATCGGGACAGATACGCAGTATTTT.

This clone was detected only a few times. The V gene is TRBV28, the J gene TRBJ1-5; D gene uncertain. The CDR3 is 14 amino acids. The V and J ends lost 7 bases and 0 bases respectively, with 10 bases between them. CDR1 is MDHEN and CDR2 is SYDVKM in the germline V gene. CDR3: CASNLALSNQPQHF. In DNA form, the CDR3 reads TGTGCCAGCAATCTCGCACTTAGCAATCAGCCCCAGCATTTT.

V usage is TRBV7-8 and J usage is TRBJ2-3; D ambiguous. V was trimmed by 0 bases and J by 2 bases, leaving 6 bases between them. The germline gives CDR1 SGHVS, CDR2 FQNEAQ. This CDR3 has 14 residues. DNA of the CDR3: TGTGCCAGCAGCTTAGCGGCGGCCACAGATACGCAGTATTTT. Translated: CASSLAAATDTQYF.